This T cell receptor (beta chain) was identified in a study of beta chain features in type 1 diabetes. About the research overall: Cell yields, gender and age were comparable in patients and healthy donors.

This clone was recorded a few times. Its antigen is undetermined. The study's findings and limits: Junctions at VDJ sites from type 1 diabetes patients had fewer insertions and more deletions. Among patients with Type 1 diabetes, TCRB CDR3s were moderately but significantly shorter in every one of the four CD4+ subsets.

The J segment lost 1 base and the V segment lost 8 bases, leaving 3 bases of the junction unmatched. The CDR3 covers 14 residues. The germline V gene has CDR1 SGHAT and CDR2 FQNNGV. A single heparinised blood sample, averaging around 0.11 L, was obtained per donor. Post-sort purity exceeded 95% for all sorted populations. As every portion of the isolated RNA was reverse transcribed, the sequencing read expressed TCRB transcripts. Sequencing was performed with immunoSEQ multiplex PCR; in TCRdb, only in-frame clones are kept and a portion is missing. The data hold a few hundred thousand clones, with roughly 13% observed a single time.

The V gene is TRBV11-2, the J gene TRBJ2-3; TRBD2 agrees at 10 bases. The receptor was derived from a woman aged 18-30 years with type 1 diabetes. The sequencing sample was made of naive CD4+ T cells from blood. The CDR3 sequence is CASGLAGGTDTQYF. CDR3 bases: TGTGCCAGCGGTCTAGCGGGAGGCACAGATACGCAGTATTTT.